This T cell receptor beta chain was sequenced in a study of T cell responses to AZD1222 COVID-19 vaccine (dated by TCRdb to the early 2020s). For the wider study: TCR sequencing was performed for about 250 trial participants, of whom some 200 were given two doses of AZD1222 and roughly 25 were given two doses of MenACWY control vaccine. Enrollment into the trials was organized by age into subgroups of 18-55, 56-69 and 70-plus years, and those subgroups contained roughly 150, 30 and 60 TCR-sequenced participants, respectively. Points the paper makes about the study in general: Conclusions about previously exposed vaccinees are limited because only a handful of AZD1222 recipients were SARS-CoV-2 seropositive at baseline. The 56-69-year group was small, and its depth increase did not reach significance, likely because of low power. Most participants were white British and females outnumbered males, and the authors suggested that clonal diversity may have been underestimated. Because no samples from the day 14 peak response were available, repertoires could be characterized only after the peak T cell response. Vaccine-associated CD4 TCRs spanned the whole spike protein, with dominant responses in regions 160-218 and 743-854. After two AZD1222 doses, both the breadth and the depth of spike-specific TCRs were significantly higher than at day 0 and than in MenACWY recipients. Nearly half of unique spike-specific TCRs reportedly recognized epitopes outside regions mutated in the B.1.351 and B.1.1.7 variants.

V is trimmed back by 5 bases and J by 6 bases, and the junction contains 8 bases that no gene match accounts for. The germline V gene gives CDR1 as SGHTA and CDR2 as FQGNSA. The CDR3 runs 15 amino acids, cysteine and phenylalanine included. Solely the CDR3 DNA is kept, with 45 bases framed from the first base. The time point label here, explained by the study, means: about 28 days (+/-7) after the second vaccine dose. What the treatment or condition label conveys for this sample: meningococcal conjugate vaccine given as trial control. Vaccinee samples came from UK trials COV001 and COV002, including a single-blind randomized controlled phase 2/3 trial of AZD1222 (ChAdOx1 nCoV-19) in healthy adults. For TCRbeta chain sequencing, PBMC samples were collected from trial participants at day 0 and at day 28 after the second dose. Details on this clone: The antigen it binds to is not known. No much larger clone is present one base from it, and per-base qualities are unavailable.

The CDR3 regions of human TCRbeta chains were analyzed by immunosequencing. From the authors' description of their analysis: Repertoire TCRs were checked for matches against a reference library of SARS-CoV-2-specific TCRs that had been generated using the MIRA antigen-specificity platform. Breadth meant the fraction of unique TCRs that were SARS-CoV-2-associated, whereas depth meant the fraction of total T cells that were SARS-CoV-2-associated. Using the MIRA data, each spike-specific TCR was assigned both to the spike region to which the TCR was reactive and to a CD4 or CD8 class. Log10-transformed breadth and depth values were compared by one-way ANOVA with Sidak's multiple comparisons tests. Drawn from immuneACCESS, this table holds only the in-frame rearrangements with V and J called that TCRdb kept. Clones are partly lost; checked studies trace under half to an unresolved V gene and leave the rest unexplained. V, J and clone size were drawn from that table, and D and trimming were deduced from the DNA. For this sample there are about 180,000 clones; 85% to 95% appear just once. Roughly 1% of the sample comes from the top ten.

The chain joins TRBV7-2 to TRBJ2-2; TRBD2 fits 8 bases in the junction. The TCR comes from an adult who received the MenACWY meningococcal vaccine as a control. The material sequenced was peripheral blood, taken 28 days after the second dose of the MenACWY control vaccine. The DNA reads as follows: TGTGCCAGCAGCCGTGGGGGAGCGGGGGCCGGGGAGCTGTTTTTT. This translates into CASSRGGAGAGELFF.